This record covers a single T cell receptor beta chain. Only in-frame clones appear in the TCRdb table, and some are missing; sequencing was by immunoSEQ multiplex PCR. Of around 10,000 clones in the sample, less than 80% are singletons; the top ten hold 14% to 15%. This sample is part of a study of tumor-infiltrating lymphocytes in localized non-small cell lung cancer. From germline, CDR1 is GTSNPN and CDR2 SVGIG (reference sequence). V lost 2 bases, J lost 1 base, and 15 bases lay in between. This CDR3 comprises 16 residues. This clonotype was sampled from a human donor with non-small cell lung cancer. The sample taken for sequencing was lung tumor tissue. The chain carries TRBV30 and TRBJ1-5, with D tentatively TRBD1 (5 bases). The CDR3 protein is CAWSRSPGGSNQPQHF. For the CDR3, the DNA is TGTGCCTGGAGTAGGAGCCCGGGGGGAAGCAATCAGCCCCAGCATTTT. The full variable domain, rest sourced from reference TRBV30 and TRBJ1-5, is SQTIHQWPATLVQPVGSPLSLECTVEGTSNPNLYWYRQAAGRGLQLLFYSVGIGQISSEVPQNLSASRPQDRQFILSSKKLLLSDSGFYLCAWSRSPGGSNQPQHFGDGTRLSIL.